Listed here are 24 T cell receptor beta chains from one sample, sequenced in a study of blood T cell repertoires in COVID-19. Produced via immunoSEQ multiplex PCR; TCRdb's table is partial and in-frame only. The repertoire has more than 130,000 clones, 70% to 85% of them found once; the top ten carry around 6.8%. The sequencing sample was made of peripheral blood. The receptors originated from a human donor in a cohort sampled during active COVID-19.

The chain links TRBV10-3 to TRBJ2-3; the match to TRBD2 covers 10 bases. J lost 6 bases, V lost 3 bases, and 3 bases had no gene match. Germline CDR1 reads ENHRY; CDR2 reads SYGVKD. The CDR3 sequence is 14 residues long. Here the CDR3 DNA reads TGTGCCATCAGTGAAGCGGGGGGGCCTGATACGCAGTATTTT. Translated: CAISEAGGPDTQYF.

The chain employs TRBV5-6 and TRBJ2-3, with 8 bases aligning to TRBD2. V gave up 2 bases and J gave up 1 base; unmatched junction bases: 6. The CDR3 length is 16 residues. The germline gives CDR1 SGHDT, CDR2 YYEEEE. CDR3 amino acids: CASSLSWRGGTDTQYF. CDR3 bases: TGTGCCAGCAGCTTAAGTTGGCGGGGGGGCACAGATACGCAGTATTTT.

V gene TRBV19 combines with J gene TRBJ2-3, with D possibly matching TRBD2 (6 bases). Germline CDR1 reads LNHDA; CDR2 reads SQIVND (reference sequence). With 8 bases removed from V and 0 bases from J, the gap between germline ends came to 18 bases. The CDR3 has 16 amino acids. CDR3: CASVRDSLASTDTQYF. In DNA, the CDR3 is TGTGCCAGTGTCCGGGACTCACTTGCTAGCACAGATACGCAGTATTTT.

This clone appeared many times. The chain employs TRBV4-2 and TRBJ2-7; 7 bases agree with TRBD1. The CDR3 runs 15 residues. V lost 2 bases and J lost 7; bases outside the gene matches: 11. Germline V lookup: CDR1 LGHNA, CDR2 YNFKEQ. CDR3 sequence: CASSQMNEGAREQYF. DNA of the CDR3: TGTGCCAGCAGCCAAATGAACGAGGGGGCGAGGGAGCAGTACTTC.

This sequence joins TRBV9 and TRBJ2-2, with a tentative D call TRBD2 (6 bases). The V end lost 0 bases, the J end lost 6 bases, and 18 bases lay between the germline ends. Germline V gene lookup returns CDR1 SGDLS and CDR2 YYNGEE. There are 17 residues in the CDR3. CDR3: CASSVGKESGVAGELFF. The CDR3 nucleotides read TGTGCCAGCAGCGTAGGAAAGGAATCGGGGGTCGCCGGGGAGCTGTTTTTT.

The V and J genes are TRBV7-2 and TRBJ1-1; tentatively, D is TRBD1 (6 bases). This CDR3 is built from 15 residues. CDR1 is SGHTA and CDR2 is FQGNSA in the germline V gene. V lost 3 bases to trimming and J lost 6 bases, with 17 bases between them. CDR3 bases: TGTGCCAGCAGCTTTTACAGGGTTTTCAGCCCTGAAGCTTTCTTT. This sequence encodes CASSFYRVFSPEAFF.

The chain joins TRBV5-4 to TRBJ1-6; TRBD1 matches at 8 bases. The CDR3 extends over 16 amino acids. V trimming: 3 bases; J trimming: 5 bases; junction bases outside the gene matches: 7. The germline gives CDR1 SGHNT, CDR2 YYREEE (reference sequence). The CDR3 region is CASSWDAGGDNSPLHF. The DNA for the CDR3 is TGTGCCAGCAGCTGGGATGCAGGGGGCGATAATTCACCCCTCCACTTT.

The gene calls are TRBV5-5 and TRBJ1-1, with D possibly TRBD1 on 5 matching bases. Trimming removed 1 base from V and 4 bases from J, with 17 bases in between. Germline V gives CDR1 SGHKS, CDR2 YYEKEE (reference sequence). The CDR3 covers 16 residues. This chain's CDR3 is CASSLRRGTFGTEAFF. The CDR3 coding sequence is TGTGCCAGCAGCTTGAGGAGGGGTACTTTCGGCACTGAAGCTTTCTTT.

The chain uses TRBV19 and TRBJ2-7; 9 nucleotides align to TRBD1. CDR3 size: 13 residues. Germline V CDR1 and CDR2: LNHDA, SQIVND (reference sequence). The V gene end was trimmed by 6 bases and the J gene end by 3 bases; junction bases not matched to a gene: 3. CDR3 loop: CASRRTGDYEQYF. The CDR3, as DNA: TGTGCCAGTAGGCGGACAGGGGACTACGAGCAGTACTTC.

The chain combines TRBV24-1 with TRBJ2-1, with 7 bases lining up with TRBD1. The CDR3 has 18 residues. V gave up 1 base and J gave up 0 bases; unmatched junction bases: 8. Germline V CDR1 and CDR2: KGHDR, SFDVKD. The CDR3 loop reads CATSDLRTGLSSYNEQFF. In DNA, the CDR3 is TGTGCCACCAGTGATTTAAGGACAGGCCTAAGCTCCTACAATGAGCAGTTCTTC.

The chain is built from TRBV9 and TRBJ1-1; D remains ambiguous. The germline CDR1 and CDR2 sequences are SGDLS and YYNGEE. The CDR3 length is 13 residues. V was pared by 0 bases and J by 4 bases, with 7 bases between. The CDR3 loop reads CASSVEVSTEAFF. Written as DNA, the CDR3 is TGTGCCAGCAGCGTAGAAGTGAGCACTGAAGCTTTCTTT.

The chain couples TRBV27 to TRBJ2-6, with D hard to call. The CDR3 totals 15 residues. Trimming removed 4 bases from V and 0 bases from J, with 7 bases in between. Germline lookup yields CDR1 MNHEY and CDR2 SMNVEV (reference sequence). CDR3 in amino acids: CASSSRSSGANVLTF. CDR3 bases: TGTGCCAGCAGTTCCCGTAGCTCTGGGGCCAACGTCCTGACTTTC.

In DNA form, the CDR3 reads TGTGCCGGGCAGGGGGCGAACTATGGCTACACCTTC. Its protein is CAGQGANYGYTF. The J gene is TRBJ1-2, the V gene TRBV2, with 8 bases aligning to TRBD1. V lost 11 bases, J lost 2 bases, and 4 bases stayed unmatched. The CDR3 runs 12 residues. Looked up from germline, CDR1 is SNHLY and CDR2 is FYNNEI.

The chain employs TRBV15 and TRBJ1-2; D perhaps matches TRBD1 (6 bases). There are 13 residues in the CDR3. Trimming removed 4 bases at V and 8 bases at J, with 14 bases between. Per the germline V gene, CDR1 is LNHNV and CDR2 is YYDKDF (reference sequence). CDR3 coding DNA: TGTGCCACCAGCAACAGGGCAGGAGGAGGCTACACCTTC. As protein: CATSNRAGGGYTF.

The rearrangement uses TRBV18 and TRBJ2-4; TRBD2 matches 13 bases. Germline lookup yields CDR1 KGHSH and CDR2 LQKENI. With 3 bases clipped from V and 9 bases from J, the junction kept 2 bases outside the gene matches. The CDR3 consists of 14 residues. The chain's CDR3 is CASSPTSGGAIQYF. Here the CDR3 DNA reads TGTGCCAGCTCACCTACTAGCGGGGGGGCCATTCAGTACTTC.

The V gene is TRBV4-2, the J gene TRBJ1-4; a possible D gene is TRBD1 (6 bases). Germline-derived CDR1 and CDR2 are LGHNA and YNFKEQ. This CDR3 has 15 residues. Deletions cut 4 bases from V and 6 bases from J, with 15 bases between. The CDR3 here is CASSPGGEGDEKLFF. In DNA, the CDR3 is TGTGCCAGCAGCCCGGGAGGGGAGGGGGATGAAAAACTGTTTTTT.

DNA of the CDR3: TGCGCCAGCAGCCAAGAGGGGGCAGGGGGCTATTCATACGAGCAGTACTTC. Protein product: CASSQEGAGGYSYEQYF. The chain combines TRBV4-1 with TRBJ2-7, with TRBD1 matching 8 bases. The CDR3 runs to 17 residues. J was trimmed by 4 bases and V by 0 bases; bases with no gene match: 11. Germline loops: CDR1 MGHRA, CDR2 YSYEKL.

The V gene is TRBV11-2, the J gene TRBJ1-3; D is undetermined. This CDR3 is 15 amino acids long. The V end lost 3 bases, the J end lost 5 bases, and 14 bases lay between the germline ends. Germline assignment: CDR1 SGHAT and CDR2 FQNNGV. Written as DNA, the CDR3 is TGTGCCAGCAGCTTCGACCACGGCGGGAGAAACACCATATATTTT. Protein product: CASSFDHGGRNTIYF.

J is TRBJ1-2 and V is TRBV19; the D gene is possibly TRBD1 (6 bases). Trimming stripped 10 bases from V and 2 bases from J, with 20 bases between. This CDR3 contains 15 residues. From germline, CDR1 is LNHDA and CDR2 SQIVND (reference sequence). In DNA, the CDR3 is TGTGCCACCTCCTCCACAGGGAGAGGAAACTATGGCTACACCTTC. Amino acids: CATSSTGRGNYGYTF.

V gene TRBV5-1 combines with J gene TRBJ1-2, with D possibly being TRBD1 (6 bases). With 1 base removed from V and 8 bases from J, the gap between germline ends came to 12 bases. Germline CDR1 reads SGHRS; CDR2 reads YFSETQ. The CDR3 sequence is 13 residues long. Here the CDR3 reads CASSLRGAEGYTF. CDR3 sequence (DNA): TGCGCCAGCAGCTTGCGGGGGGCGGAAGGCTACACCTTC.

This clone was seen a single time. The chain links TRBV3-1 (or the pseudogene TRBV3-2) to TRBJ1-5; TRBD1 matches at 7 bases. The CDR3 contains 15 residues. CDR1 is LGHDT and CDR2 is YNNKEL in the germline V gene (reference sequence). The trim removed 3 bases at V and 1 base at J, leaving 3 bases unmatched. The CDR3 DNA follows: TGTGCCAGCAGCCAGTCAGGGGGGAGCAATCAGCCCCAGCATTTT. Its translation is CASSQSGGSNQPQHF.

This chain uses TRBV7-9 with TRBJ2-5; no reliable D call. The V gene's germline CDR1 is SEHNR and CDR2 FQNEAQ (reference sequence). The CDR3 spans 15 residues. With 1 base removed from V and 5 bases from J, the gap between germline ends came to 14 bases. The CDR3 DNA follows: TGTGCCAGCAGCTTAGGTGAAATAGCAAGGGAGACCCAGTACTTC. This sequence encodes CASSLGEIARETQYF. Together with reference TRBV7-9 and TRBJ2-5, the CDR3 gives the full variable domain: DTGVSQNPRHKITKRGQNVTFRCDPISEHNRLYWYRQTLGQGPEFLTYFQNEAQLEKSRLLSDRFSAERPKGSFSTLEIQRTEQGDSAMYLCASSLGEIARETQYFGPGTRLLVL.

This clone was seen just once. The chain joins TRBV11-1 to TRBJ2-4; D perhaps matches TRBD2 (5 bases). Per the germline V gene, CDR1 is SGHAT and CDR2 is FQDESV (reference sequence). The V end lost 1 base, the J end lost 9 bases, and 10 bases lay between the germline ends. The CDR3 loop spans 13 amino acids. CDR3 residues: CASSLDNEGIQYF. The CDR3 region has the DNA TGTGCCAGCAGCTTAGATAATGAGGGCATTCAGTACTTC.

The gene calls are TRBV7-2 and TRBJ1-1; D might be TRBD1 (5 bases). CDR3 length equals 13 residues. Trimming took off 4 bases at V and 8 bases at J, with 14 bases between the two ends. CDR1 is SGHTA, CDR2 FQGNSA, per germline. The CDR3 nucleotides read TGTGCCAGCAGCTCGCGGGGCGGGCGGGAAGCTTTCTTT. It is translated as CASSSRGGREAFF. Full variable domain (outside the CDR3, taken from reference TRBV7-2 and TRBJ1-1): GAGVSQSPSNKVTEKGKDVELRCDPISGHTALYWYRQSLGQGLEFLIYFQGNSAPDKSGLPSDRFSAERTGGSVSTLTIQRTQQEDSAVYLCASSSRGGREAFFGQGTRLTVV.